The source of this T cell receptor beta chain is a study of OX40 agonist ivuxolimab in advanced cancers. For the study at large: Age averaged approximately 60 years (range roughly 20 to 90), and 82.7% were male.

Overall study results and limits: CD4+ and CD8+ blood T cells expanded clonally by week 6 at 0.1 to 3.0 mg/kg.

This clone was observed a handful of times. Its specificity is not known. At one boundary the junction diverges from the germline segment, which might be a read error. Germline CDR1 reads SEHNR; CDR2 reads FQNEAQ (reference sequence). This CDR3 region has 11 residues. Data came from immunoSEQ multiplex PCR; TCRdb stores just in-frame clones and leaves some out. The data contain about 100,000 clones, 84% of them singletons. This receptor was taken from an adult with an advanced solid tumor such as melanoma, head and neck, liver or kidney cancer. Sample: CD4+ or CD8+ T cells sorted from blood, taken in a trial of the OX40 agonist ivuxolimab. V gene TRBV7-9 combines with J gene TRBJ1-1; unclear D gene. CDR3: CASSVAPEAFF. The CDR3 coding sequence is TGTGCCAGCAGCGTAGCGCCTGAAGCTTTCTTT.